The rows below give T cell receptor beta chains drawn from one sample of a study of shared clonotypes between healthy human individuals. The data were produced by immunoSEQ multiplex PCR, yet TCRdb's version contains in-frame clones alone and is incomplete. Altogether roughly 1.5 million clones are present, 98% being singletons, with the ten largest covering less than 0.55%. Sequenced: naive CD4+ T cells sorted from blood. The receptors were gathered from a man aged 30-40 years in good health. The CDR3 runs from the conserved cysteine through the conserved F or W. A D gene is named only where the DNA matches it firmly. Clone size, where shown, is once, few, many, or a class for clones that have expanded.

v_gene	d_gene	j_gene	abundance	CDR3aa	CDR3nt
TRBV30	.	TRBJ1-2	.	CAWTGTYGYTF	TGTGCCTGGACCGGGACTTATGGCTACACCTTC
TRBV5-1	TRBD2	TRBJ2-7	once	CASSLELAGGPYEQYF	TGCGCCAGCAGCTTGGAATTGGCGGGAGGGCCGTACGAGCAGTACTTC
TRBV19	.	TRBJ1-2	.	CASAHSGHGGYGYTF	TGTGCCAGCGCACACAGTGGCCACGGCGGCTATGGCTACACCTTC
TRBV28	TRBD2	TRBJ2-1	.	CASSHGGGRASYNEQFF	TGTGCCAGCAGCCATGGGGGCGGGAGGGCCTCCTACAATGAGCAGTTCTTC
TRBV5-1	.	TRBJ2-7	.	CASSIRTSGYEQYF	TGCGCCAGCAGCATACGAACCTCGGGCTACGAGCAGTACTTC
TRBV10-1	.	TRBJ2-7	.	CASGINRREQYF	TGCGCCAGTGGGATCAACAGAAGGGAGCAGTACTTC
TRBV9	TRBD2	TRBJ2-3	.	CASSVGSSGRFTDTQYF	TGTGCCAGCAGCGTAGGTTCTAGCGGGAGGTTCACAGATACGCAGTATTTT
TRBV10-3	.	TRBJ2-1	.	CAISAAGSYNEQFF	TGTGCCATCAGTGCTGCGGGCTCCTACAATGAGCAGTTCTTC
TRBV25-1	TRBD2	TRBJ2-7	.	CASSESLVAGEHEQYF	TGTGCCAGCAGTGAATCGTTGGTAGCGGGAGAACACGAGCAGTACTTC
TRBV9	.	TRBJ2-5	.	CASSVGGTEKRAETQYF	TGTGCCAGCAGCGTAGGGGGGACCGAAAAGCGGGCAGAGACCCAGTACTTC
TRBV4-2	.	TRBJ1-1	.	CASSQVFGGLDTEAFF	TGTGCCAGCAGCCAAGTATTTGGGGGTTTAGACACTGAAGCTTTCTTT
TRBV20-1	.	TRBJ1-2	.	CSARDNGGYTF	TGCAGTGCTAGAGATAACGGTGGCTACACCTTC
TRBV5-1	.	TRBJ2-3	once	CASSPGTLTDTQYF	TGCGCCAGCAGCCCAGGGACCCTGACAGATACGCAGTATTTT